A selection of T cell receptor beta chains follows, all from one sample in a study of regulatory T cells in long-lasting Graves disease. TCRdb redid the calling of the multiplex PCR reads with MiXCR, one entry per CDR3 protein. The data hold roughly 400,000 distinct CDR3 sequences, with roughly 15% observed a single time. These records were also assigned to another study, of T cells in Graves' hyperthyroidism and ophthalmopathy.

The sample in question was peripheral blood mononuclear cells (PBMCs), obtained at new diagnosis, from a patient treated with antithyroid drugs. The source is a woman in her late teens or twenties with Graves disease. CDR3s include the opening cysteine and the closing phenylalanine or tryptophan. D genes are given only for firm matches. A clone size is listed for some rows: how often the clone was seen (once, few, many), or a class if it is expanded.

- - TRBJ1-2 TRBV6-1 CASRKSGGYGHTF TGTGCCAGCAGAAAATCAGGTGGCTATGGCCACACCTTC
- - TRBJ2-3 TRBV5-1 CASSLVDRFTDTQYF TGCGCCAGCAGCTTGGTGGACCGATTCACAGATACGCAGTATTTT
- - TRBJ2-2 TRBV5-4 CASSLARTTNTGELFF TGTGCCAGCAGCTTGGCCAGGACAACAAACACCGGGGAGCTGTTTTTT
- TRBD1 TRBJ1-4 TRBV20-1 CSANRRQGAEKLFF TGCAGTGCTAACCGCCGACAGGGGGCTGAAAAACTGTTTTTT
many - TRBJ1-2 TRBV30 CAWSQDSGNGYTF TGTGCCTGGAGTCAGGACAGTGGCAATGGCTACACCTTC
- TRBD2 TRBJ2-5 TRBV6-1 CASRAGLAGEPQETQYF TGTGCCAGCAGGGCCGGACTAGCGGGAGAGCCCCAAGAGACCCAGTACTTC
- TRBD2 TRBJ2-7 TRBV27 CASGRLAGDSSYEQYF TGTGCCAGCGGCAGACTAGCGGGAGACAGCTCCTACGAGCAGTACTTC
many TRBD1 TRBJ2-7 TRBV28 CASRPPGTGGYEQYF TGTGCCAGCAGACCTCCGGGGACAGGGGGCTACGAGCAGTACTTC
- - TRBJ2-6 TRBV12-3/TRBV12-4 CASSYRDPGANVLTF TGTGCCAGCAGCTACCGTGACCCTGGGGCCAACGTCCTGACTTTC
many - TRBJ2-7 TRBV2 CASSPDAEQYF TGTGCCAGCAGTCCTGACGCCGAGCAGTACTTC
many TRBD1 TRBJ2-1 TRBV18 CASSPATGGLFF TGTGCCAGCTCACCTGCGACAGGGGGCTTGTTCTTC
many - TRBJ2-1 TRBV19 CASSIGDEQFF TGTGCCAGTAGTATTGGTGATGAGCAGTTCTTC
few - TRBJ2-2 TRBV3-1 CASSQVPGLSNTGELFF TGTGCCAGCAGCCAAGTCCCGGGACTTTCGAACACCGGGGAGCTGTTTTTT
few TRBD2 TRBJ2-1 TRBV6-2/TRBV6-3 CASRGLFEQFF TGTGCCAGCAGGGGACTATTTGAGCAGTTCTTC
many TRBD2 TRBJ2-5 TRBV28 CASSSRLAGREETQYF TGTGCCAGCAGTTCTCGACTAGCGGGGAGGGAGGAGACCCAGTACTTC
many - TRBJ2-5 TRBV27 CASSSAGETQYF TGTGCCAGCAGTTCAGCGGGAGAGACCCAGTACTTC